A selection of T cell receptor beta chains follows, all from one sample in a study of blood T cells in healthy people across ages. TCRdb re-derived calls from the 5' RACE reads in MiXCR, one entry per CDR3 protein. The table lists about 1.4 million distinct CDR3 sequences, approximately 60% of them singletons. The sequencing input was blood. The origin of the receptors is a man between 18 and 29 years old in good health. CDR3s include the opening cysteine and the closing phenylalanine or tryptophan. The D gene is left open where the match is weak. Some rows have no size entry. The others give once, few or many, or a class for an expanded clone.

J gene | clone size | V gene | D gene | CDR3 DNA | CDR3 protein
TRBJ2-5 | NA | TRBV12-3/TRBV12-4 | NA | TGTGCCAGCAGCCCGACAGGTAGTGGGCAGACCCAGTACTTC | CASSPTGSGQTQYF
TRBJ1-2 | NA | TRBV18 | NA | TGTGCCAGCTCACCCACCCCGGAGTTGCGAGGCTACACCTTC | CASSPTPELRGYTF
TRBJ1-1 | NA | TRBV6-2/TRBV6-3 | NA | TGTGCCAGCAGTTATGGACAGCCTGAAGCTTTCTTT | CASSYGQPEAFF
TRBJ2-7 | NA | TRBV5-1 | NA | TGCGCCAGCAGCTTGGGCCCCACGGGGGGAAGGGGGTACGAGCAGTACTTC | CASSLGPTGGRGYEQYF
TRBJ1-4 | few | TRBV6-5 | TRBD1 | TGTGCCAGCAGTACAGGACAGGGGGGTGAAAAACTGTTTTTT | CASSTGQGGEKLFF
TRBJ2-1 | NA | TRBV27 | NA | TGTGCCAGCAGTTTATATACCAACGCCCGCAGGGAGCAGTTCTTC | CASSLYTNARREQFF
TRBJ2-1 | NA | TRBV29-1 | TRBD2 | TGCAGCGTGGGAGAGATCGGCCTAGCGGGCAATGAGCAGTTCTTC | CSVGEIGLAGNEQFF
TRBJ2-7 | NA | TRBV20-1 | NA | TGCAGTGCTAGGCCGGTGAGCTCCTACGAGCAGTACTTC | CSARPVSSYEQYF
TRBJ2-3 | once | TRBV10-3 | TRBD2 | TGTGCCATCAGCATCAATCGCGGGAGGGCCGGAGATACGCAGTATTTT | CAISINRGRAGDTQYF
TRBJ1-2 | NA | TRBV6-1 | TRBD1 | TGTGCCAGCAGTGGGCTCGGGACAGGGGGCAGCTATGGCTACACCTTC | CASSGLGTGGSYGYTF
TRBJ2-1 | few | TRBV7-8 | TRBD1 | TGTGCCAGCAGCAACCGGCCCGGGACAGAATACAATGAGCAGTTCTTC | CASSNRPGTEYNEQFF
TRBJ2-3 | NA | TRBV29-1 | NA | TGCAGCGCCCTGCCAAGGGATACGCAGTATTTT | CSALPRDTQYF
TRBJ1-1 | NA | TRBV29-1 | NA | TGCAGCGTTGTGAGTTTGAGGCTGGACACTGAAGCTTTCTTT | CSVVSLRLDTEAFF
TRBJ2-1 | NA | TRBV6-5 | TRBD2 | TGTGCCAGCAGTCGGGGGACTAGCGGGACCTACAATGAGCAGTTCTTC | CASSRGTSGTYNEQFF
TRBJ1-4 | NA | TRBV5-1 | TRBD1 | TGCGCCAGCAGCCTGACAGGGGGCGAGGAAAAACTGTTTTTT | CASSLTGGEEKLFF